This entry concerns a single T cell receptor beta chain. Its antigen is unknown. The length of the CDR3 is 15 residues. Germline V gene sequence: CDR1 MGHRA, CDR2 YSYEKL. The germline V and J ends were trimmed by 3 bases and 1 base, with 12 bases remaining between them. The entry originates in a study of cytomegalovirus exposure and HLA in healthy donors. Sequencing was performed with immunoSEQ multiplex PCR; in TCRdb, only in-frame clones are kept and a portion is missing. Of about 160,000 clones in the sample, 85% to 90% were seen once. Study-wide findings and caveats: With high specificity and sensitivity, the classifier reportedly diagnosed cytomegalovirus status.

The chain carries TRBV4-1 and TRBJ1-1, with D perhaps matching TRBD1 (6 bases). Sequenced material: PBMCs. The clonotype originates from a young man in good health and CMV-seropositive. Here the CDR3 DNA reads TGCGCCAGCAGCCATAGCGTCAGGGGGAACACTGAAGCTTTCTTT. Protein product: CASSHSVRGNTEAFF.